The 16 T cell receptor beta chains presented below share a single source sample, sequenced in a study of T cell responses to AZD1222 COVID-19 vaccine. The method was immunoSEQ multiplex PCR; TCRdb's version includes in-frame clones alone and lacks a portion of them. The sample holds 90,000 to 120,000 clones; approximately 90% are singletons and the top ten take around 6.6%. The material sequenced was peripheral blood, taken 28 days after the second AZD1222 dose. These receptors all stem from an adult who received the AZD1222 COVID-19 vaccine.

J is TRBJ2-2 and V is TRBV7-6; 7 positions agree with TRBD1. The CDR3 is 15 amino acids. Germline V gene data show CDR1 as SGHVS and CDR2 as FNYEAQ. The V gene end was trimmed by 5 bases and the J gene end by 7 bases; junction bases not matched to a gene: 10. CDR3 bases: TGTGCCAGCAGCGTCCGGGACAGCAAAGGCGGGGAGCTGTTTTTT. Translating gives CASSVRDSKGGELFF.

The V and J genes are TRBV19 and TRBJ2-7; the match to TRBD1 covers 8 bases. The ends lost 6 bases at V and 7 bases at J; junction bases unmatched: 14. CDR3 size: 15 residues. CDR1 and CDR2 (germline): LNHDA, SQIVND (reference sequence). CDR3 nucleotide sequence: TGTGCCAGTAGCGATTACGACCGGACAGGGTGGGAGCAGTACTTC. It is translated as CASSDYDRTGWEQYF.

The genes are TRBV15 and TRBJ1-1; D uncertain. Between the trimmed V and J ends, which lost 7 bases and 0 bases, there was a span of 18 bases. CDR1 is LNHNV, CDR2 YYDKDF, per germline (reference sequence). There are 16 residues in the CDR3. The CDR3 region is CATNSPSPAMNTEAFF. The DNA of the CDR3 is TGTGCCACCAACAGCCCAAGCCCAGCAATGAACACTGAAGCTTTCTTT.

This chain joins TRBV18 and TRBJ1-1; 9 bases are shared with TRBD1. Germline CDR1 reads KGHSH; CDR2 reads LQKENI. This CDR3 is 14 amino acids long. V lost 4 bases to trimming and J lost 5 bases; unmatched junction nucleotides: 5. CDR3 DNA sequence: TGTGCCAGCTCACGGACAGGGGAGGGAACTGAAGCTTTCTTT. Protein: CASSRTGEGTEAFF.

The rearrangement joins TRBV3-1 (or the pseudogene TRBV3-2) to TRBJ2-3, with D uncertain. This CDR3 spans 11 amino acids. V was clipped by 5 bases and J by 14 bases, with 14 bases between them. Germline V gene lookup returns CDR1 LGHDT and CDR2 YNNKEL (reference sequence). This CDR3 is CASSKTYVRYF. Written as DNA, the CDR3 is TGTGCCAGCAGCAAGACCTATGTGAGGTATTTT.

This rearrangement joins TRBV3-1 (or the pseudogene TRBV3-2) to TRBJ1-5; D uncertain. Germline loops: CDR1 LGHDT, CDR2 YNNKEL (reference sequence). The CDR3 is made up of 17 amino acids. The germline V and J ends were trimmed by 2 bases and 6 bases, with 20 bases remaining between them. The CDR3 reads CASSQYKMGRVSQPQHF. In nucleotides, the CDR3 is TGTGCCAGCAGCCAATACAAGATGGGTAGGGTAAGTCAGCCCCAGCATTTT.

J is TRBJ2-5 and V is TRBV18, with a weak D call TRBD1 (6 bases). The CDR3 extends over 13 amino acids. CDR1 is KGHSH and CDR2 is LQKENI in the germline V gene. Trimming stripped 5 bases from V and 5 bases from J, with 12 bases between. CDR3 sequence reads: CASSLQGAETQYF. The CDR3 DNA sequence: TGTGCCAGCTCATTACAGGGTGCGGAGACCCAGTACTTC. Full variable domain (remainder filled in from reference TRBV18 and TRBJ2-5): NAGVMQNPRHLVRRRGQEARLRCSPMKGHSHVYWYRQLPEEGLKFMVYLQKENIIDESGMPKERFSAEFPKEGPSILRIQQVVRGDSAAYFCASSLQGAETQYFGPGTRLLVL.

V and J are TRBV4-1 and TRBJ1-1, with D unresolved. This CDR3 comprises 14 residues. The V end lost 1 base, the J end lost 1 base, and 7 bases lay between the germline ends. Per germline, CDR1 MGHRA and CDR2 YSYEKL. The CDR3 spells CASSQVPGNTEAFF. As DNA, the CDR3 is TGCGCCAGCAGCCAAGTCCCAGGGAACACTGAAGCTTTCTTT.

The CDR3 DNA is TGTGCCAGTAGTCCCGGACTAGCAACCGGGGAGCTGTTTTTT. Encoded protein: CASSPGLATGELFF. The chain is built from TRBV19 and TRBJ2-2, with 8 bases matching TRBD2. CDR3 length: 14 amino acids. Germline-derived CDR1 and CDR2 are LNHDA and SQIVND (reference sequence). V lost 5 bases and J lost 5; bases outside the gene matches: 4.

The DNA for the CDR3 is TGCAGCGTTGAGGGACAGGGGATTGAGCAGTTCTTC. Its translation is CSVEGQGIEQFF. This sequence joins TRBV29-1 and TRBJ2-1; 10 bases align to TRBD1. CDR1 is SQVTM and CDR2 is ANQGSEA in the germline V gene. CDR3 length: 12 amino acids. V lost 3 bases and J lost 9; bases outside the gene matches: 2.

The count of this clone is one. The chain couples TRBV7-2 to TRBJ2-5; D gene ambiguous. V lost 2 bases and J lost 5, with 6 bases in between. This CDR3 is built from 12 residues. CDR1 is SGHTA and CDR2 is FQGNSA in the germline V gene. CDR3 nucleotide sequence: TGTGCCAGCAGCTTAAGAATGGAGACCCAGTACTTC. It specifies CASSLRMETQYF.

The rearrangement joins TRBV12-5 to TRBJ2-1; TRBD1 matches at 10 bases. The CDR3 length is 15 residues. J was trimmed by 3 bases and V by 4 bases; bases with no gene match: 3. CDR1 and CDR2 (germline): LGHNT, FRNRAP. The CDR3 loop reads CASGWGQGNYNEQFF. CDR3 bases: TGTGCTAGTGGTTGGGGACAGGGGAACTACAATGAGCAGTTCTTC.

CDR3 amino acids: CSPGVPSNTEAFF. In DNA, the CDR3 is TGCAGCCCCGGGGTCCCCTCGAACACTGAAGCTTTCTTT. The chain combines TRBV29-1 with TRBJ1-1, with unresolved D. Germline-derived CDR1 and CDR2 are SQVTM and ANQGSEA. The CDR3 is 13 residues long. V dropped 8 bases and J dropped 1 base, with 14 bases sitting between them.

The V gene is TRBV6-1, the J gene TRBJ1-3; D call uncertain. The V gene's germline CDR1 is MNHNS and CDR2 SASEGT. V shed 3 bases and J shed 2 bases, with 5 bases lying between them. The CDR3 totals 13 residues. CDR3 in DNA: TGTGCCAGCAGTGACATGGCTGGAAACACCATATATTTT. It yields the protein CASSDMAGNTIYF.

The chain joins TRBV7-2 to TRBJ2-3; TRBD2 matches at 16 bases. The germline V gene has CDR1 SGHTA and CDR2 FQGNSA. J was trimmed by 4 bases and V by 3 bases; bases with no gene match: 1. The CDR3 runs 16 residues. This chain's CDR3 is CASSLGLAGGADTQYF. As DNA, the CDR3 is TGTGCCAGCAGCTTGGGACTAGCGGGAGGGGCAGATACGCAGTATTTT. The full variable domain, rest sourced from reference TRBV7-2 and TRBJ2-3, is GAGVSQSPSNKVTEKGKDVELRCDPISGHTALYWYRQSLGQGLEFLIYFQGNSAPDKSGLPSDRFSAERTGGSVSTLTIQRTQQEDSAVYLCASSLGLAGGADTQYFGPGTRLTVL.

The chain combines TRBV6-6 with TRBJ1-5; 10 bases match TRBD1. This CDR3 contains 16 residues. The ends lost 2 bases at V and 4 bases at J; junction bases unmatched: 5. Germline-derived CDR1 and CDR2 are MNHNY and SVGAGI (reference sequence). CDR3 amino acids: CASSYPTGGENQPQHF. The CDR3 DNA sequence: TGTGCCAGCAGTTACCCGACAGGGGGCGAAAATCAGCCCCAGCATTTT.